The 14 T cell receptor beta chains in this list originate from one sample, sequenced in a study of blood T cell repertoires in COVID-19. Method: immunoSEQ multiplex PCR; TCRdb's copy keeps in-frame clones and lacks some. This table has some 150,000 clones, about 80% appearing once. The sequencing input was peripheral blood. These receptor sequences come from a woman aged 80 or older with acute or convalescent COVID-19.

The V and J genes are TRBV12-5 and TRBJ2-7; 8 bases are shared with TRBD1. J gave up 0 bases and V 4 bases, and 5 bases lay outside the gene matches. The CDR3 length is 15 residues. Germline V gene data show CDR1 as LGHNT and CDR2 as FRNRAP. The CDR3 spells CASGSRQGTSYEQYF. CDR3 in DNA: TGTGCTAGTGGTTCCCGACAGGGGACCTCCTACGAGCAGTACTTC. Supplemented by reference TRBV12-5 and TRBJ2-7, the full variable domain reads DARVTQTPRHKVTEMGQEVTMRCQPILGHNTVFWYRQTMMQGLELLAYFRNRAPLDDSGMPKDRFSAEMPDATLATLKIQPSEPRDSAVYFCASGSRQGTSYEQYFGPGTRLTVT.

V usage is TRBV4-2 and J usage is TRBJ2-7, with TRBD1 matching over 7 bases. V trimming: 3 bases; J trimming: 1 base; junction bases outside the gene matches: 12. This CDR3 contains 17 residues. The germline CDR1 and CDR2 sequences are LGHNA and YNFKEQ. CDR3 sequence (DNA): TGTGCCAGCAGCCACTTAGTCCCGGGACAGCGATCCTACGAGCAGTACTTC. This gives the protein CASSHLVPGQRSYEQYF.

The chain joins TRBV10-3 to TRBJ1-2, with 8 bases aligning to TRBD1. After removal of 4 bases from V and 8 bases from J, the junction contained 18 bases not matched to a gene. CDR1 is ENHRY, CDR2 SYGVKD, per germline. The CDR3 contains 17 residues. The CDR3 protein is CAISAIISLWDRRGYTF. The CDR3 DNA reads TGTGCCATCAGTGCGATTATTTCATTGTGGGACAGGCGGGGCTACACCTTC.

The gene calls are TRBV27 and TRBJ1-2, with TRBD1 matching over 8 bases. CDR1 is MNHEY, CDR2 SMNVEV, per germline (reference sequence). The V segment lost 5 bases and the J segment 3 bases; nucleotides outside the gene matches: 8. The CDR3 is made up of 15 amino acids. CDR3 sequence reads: CASSPRQGHYYGYTF. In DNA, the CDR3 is TGTGCCAGCAGTCCGAGACAGGGGCACTACTATGGCTACACCTTC.

This chain's CDR3 is CASSMGDRVGAETQYF. CDR3 coding DNA: TGTGCCAGTAGTATGGGGGACAGGGTTGGGGCAGAGACCCAGTACTTC. The chain links TRBV19 to TRBJ2-5, with 9 bases identical to TRBD1. Germline loops: CDR1 LNHDA, CDR2 SQIVND (reference sequence). V lost 3 bases to trimming and J lost 4 bases; unmatched junction nucleotides: 9. This CDR3 has 16 residues.

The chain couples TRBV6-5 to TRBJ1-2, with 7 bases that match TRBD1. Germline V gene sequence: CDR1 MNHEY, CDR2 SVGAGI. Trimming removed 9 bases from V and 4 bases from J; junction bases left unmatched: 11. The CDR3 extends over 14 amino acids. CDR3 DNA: TGTGCCAGTTCCAGGGACAGTCCCACCTATGGCTACACCTTC. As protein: CASSRDSPTYGYTF.

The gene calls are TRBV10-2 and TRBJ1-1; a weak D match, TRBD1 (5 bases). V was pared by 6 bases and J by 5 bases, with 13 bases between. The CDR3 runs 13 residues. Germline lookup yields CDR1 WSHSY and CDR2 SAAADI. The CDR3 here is CASSQQEGTEAFF. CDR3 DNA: TGCGCCAGCAGCCAACAGGAGGGGACTGAAGCTTTCTTT.

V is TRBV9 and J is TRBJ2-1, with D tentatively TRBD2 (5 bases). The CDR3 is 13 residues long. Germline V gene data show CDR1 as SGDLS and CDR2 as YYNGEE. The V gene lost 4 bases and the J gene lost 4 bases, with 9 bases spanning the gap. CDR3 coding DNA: TGTGCCAGCAGCTACCGGGGATACAATGAGCAGTTCTTC. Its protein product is CASSYRGYNEQFF. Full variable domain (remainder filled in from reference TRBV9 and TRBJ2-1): DSGVTQTPKHLITATGQRVTLRCSPRSGDLSVYWYQQSLDQGLQFLIQYYNGEERAKGNILERFSAQQFPDLHSELNLSSLELGDSALYFCASSYRGYNEQFFGPGTRLTVL.

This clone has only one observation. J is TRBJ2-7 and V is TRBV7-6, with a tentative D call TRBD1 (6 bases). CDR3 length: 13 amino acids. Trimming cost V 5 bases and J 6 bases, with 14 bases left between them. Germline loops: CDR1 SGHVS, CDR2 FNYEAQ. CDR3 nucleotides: TGTGCCAGCAGCACGTATGCAGGGGTCGAGCAGTACTTC. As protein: CASSTYAGVEQYF.

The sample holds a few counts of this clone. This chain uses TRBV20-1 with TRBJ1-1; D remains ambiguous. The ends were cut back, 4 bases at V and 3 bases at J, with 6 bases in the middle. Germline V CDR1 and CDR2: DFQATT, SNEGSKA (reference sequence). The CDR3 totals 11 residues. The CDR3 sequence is CSAMLDTEAFF. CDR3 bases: TGCAGTGCTATGCTAGACACTGAAGCTTTCTTT.

This chain's CDR3 is CASSQGRGSGGAAEKLFF. Written as DNA, the CDR3 is TGTGCCAGCAGCCAAGGGAGGGGCTCAGGTGGCGCTGCGGAAAAACTGTTTTTT. J is TRBJ1-4 and V is TRBV4-2; D is possibly TRBD1 (5 bases). Germline values: CDR1 LGHNA, CDR2 YNFKEQ. The CDR3 is 18 amino acids. Trimming left V 1 base short and J 8 bases short, with 23 bases between.

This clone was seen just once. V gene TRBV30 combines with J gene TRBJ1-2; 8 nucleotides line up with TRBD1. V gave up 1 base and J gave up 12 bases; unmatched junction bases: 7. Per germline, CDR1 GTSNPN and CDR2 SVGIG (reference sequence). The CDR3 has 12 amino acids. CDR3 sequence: CAWSEGRGPNTF. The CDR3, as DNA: TGTGCCTGGAGTGAGGGCAGGGGGCCGAACACCTTC.

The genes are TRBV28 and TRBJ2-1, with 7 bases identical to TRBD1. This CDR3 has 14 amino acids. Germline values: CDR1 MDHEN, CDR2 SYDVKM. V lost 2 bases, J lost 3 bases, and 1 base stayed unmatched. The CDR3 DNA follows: TGTGCCAGCAGTTTAAACAGGGGCTACAATGAGCAGTTCTTC. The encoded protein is CASSLNRGYNEQFF.

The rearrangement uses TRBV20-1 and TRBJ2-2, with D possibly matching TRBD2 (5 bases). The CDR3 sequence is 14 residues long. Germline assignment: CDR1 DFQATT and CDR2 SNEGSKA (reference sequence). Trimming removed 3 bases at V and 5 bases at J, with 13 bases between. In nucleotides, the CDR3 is TGCAGTGCTAGTCCCCGCGGACTTACCGGGGAGCTGTTTTTT. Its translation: CSASPRGLTGELFF.